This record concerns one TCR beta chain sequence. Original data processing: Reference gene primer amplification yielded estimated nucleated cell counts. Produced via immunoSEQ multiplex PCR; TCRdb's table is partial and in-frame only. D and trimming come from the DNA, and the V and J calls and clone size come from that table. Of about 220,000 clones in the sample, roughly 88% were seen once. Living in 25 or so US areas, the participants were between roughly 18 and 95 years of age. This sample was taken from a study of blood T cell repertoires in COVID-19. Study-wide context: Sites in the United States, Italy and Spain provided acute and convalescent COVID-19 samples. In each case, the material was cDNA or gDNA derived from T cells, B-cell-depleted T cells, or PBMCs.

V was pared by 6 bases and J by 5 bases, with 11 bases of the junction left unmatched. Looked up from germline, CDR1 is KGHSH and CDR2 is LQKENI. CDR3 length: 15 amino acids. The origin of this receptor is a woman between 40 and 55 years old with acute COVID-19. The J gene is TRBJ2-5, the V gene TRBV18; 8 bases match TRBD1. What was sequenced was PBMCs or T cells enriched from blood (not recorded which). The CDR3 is CASSQPTGGRETQYF. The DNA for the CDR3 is TGTGCCAGCTCCCAACCAACAGGGGGAAGGGAGACCCAGTACTTC.